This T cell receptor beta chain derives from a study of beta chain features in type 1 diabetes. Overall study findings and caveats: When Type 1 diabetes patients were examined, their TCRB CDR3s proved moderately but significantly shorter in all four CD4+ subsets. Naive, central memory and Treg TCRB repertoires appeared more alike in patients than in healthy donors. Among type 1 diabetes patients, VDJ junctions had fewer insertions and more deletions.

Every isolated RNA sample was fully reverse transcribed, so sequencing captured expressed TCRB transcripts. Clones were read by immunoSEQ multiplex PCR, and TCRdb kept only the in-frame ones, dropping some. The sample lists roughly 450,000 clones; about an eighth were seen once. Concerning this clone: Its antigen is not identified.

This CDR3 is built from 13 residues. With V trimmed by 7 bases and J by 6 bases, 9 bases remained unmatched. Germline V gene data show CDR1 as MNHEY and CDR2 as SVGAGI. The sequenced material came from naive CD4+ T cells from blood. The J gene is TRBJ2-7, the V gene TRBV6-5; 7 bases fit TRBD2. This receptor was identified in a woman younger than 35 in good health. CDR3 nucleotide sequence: TGTGCCAGCAAAACATCAGGGAGGGGCGAGCAGTACTTC. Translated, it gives CASKTSGRGEQYF.